These 11 T cell receptor beta chains share one sample of origin, sequenced in a study of blood T cell repertoires in COVID-19 (dated by TCRdb to 2018 to 2020). The library was produced with the immunoSEQ multiplex PCR assay. In its TCRdb copy, this immuneACCESS table keeps in-frame sequences only and misses some clones. Where compared with another copy, unresolved V genes explain less than half of these, and the others have no known cause. The sample table lists about 180,000 clones, roughly 84% of them with a count of one. The ten largest clones capture around 1.2% of the sample. Source material: PBMCs or T cells enriched from blood (not recorded which). The receptors derive from a human donor with acute COVID-19. The donor label of this sample is uncertain.

Written as DNA, the CDR3 is TGTGCCAGCAGCTTAGCCGGCGGGTATGAAAAACTGTTTTTT. This gives the protein CASSLAGGYEKLFF. The chain joins TRBV7-9 to TRBJ1-4; D is undetermined. The CDR3 loop spans 14 amino acids. Trimming removed 0 bases at V and 6 bases at J, with 8 bases between. Germline V gene lookup returns CDR1 SEHNR and CDR2 FQNEAQ (reference sequence).

This clone was detected only once. The gene calls are TRBV5-1 and TRBJ2-3; D is undetermined. The CDR3 runs 15 residues. Trimming shortened V by 0 bases and J by 1 base, and 9 bases separated the two germline ends. Germline V lookup: CDR1 SGHRS, CDR2 YFSETQ. Here the CDR3 DNA reads TGCGCCAGCAGCTTGGCCGGGTTTCGCACAGATACGCAGTATTTT. Translation: CASSLAGFRTDTQYF.

The rearrangement uses TRBV4-1 and TRBJ1-1; D is possibly TRBD1 (6 bases). The CDR3 contains 13 residues. The V gene's germline CDR1 is MGHRA and CDR2 YSYEKL. V was shortened by 0 bases and J by 10 bases, with 12 bases between the two germline ends. The CDR3 bases are TGCGCCAGCAGCCAAGATTTCAACAGGGCAGCTTTCTTT. This translates into CASSQDFNRAAFF.

The V and J genes are TRBV5-1 and TRBJ1-1; D is uncertain. The V gene lost 5 bases and the J gene lost 4 bases, with 15 bases spanning the gap. The CDR3 consists of 14 residues. Germline CDR1 and CDR2: SGHRS and YFSETQ. The CDR3 spells CASSSSSVSTEAFF. The CDR3 DNA reads TGCGCCAGCAGTAGCAGCAGCGTGAGCACTGAAGCTTTCTTT.

V is TRBV14 and J is TRBJ2-5, with D unresolved. The V end lost 2 bases, the J end lost 2 bases, and 6 bases lay between the germline ends. The V gene's germline CDR1 is SGHDN and CDR2 FVKESK. The CDR3 sequence is 13 residues long. CDR3 residues: CASSQLSQETQYF. The CDR3 DNA sequence: TGTGCCAGCAGCCAACTTTCTCAAGAGACCCAGTACTTC.

The chain recombines TRBV18 with TRBJ1-1, with unresolved D. Trimming stripped 1 base from V and 5 bases from J, with 11 bases between. CDR3 size: 14 residues. CDR1 KGHSH and CDR2 LQKENI come from the germline V gene. The CDR3: CASSPRAGGTEAFF. CDR3 sequence (DNA): TGTGCCAGCTCACCACGAGCAGGAGGAACTGAAGCTTTCTTT.

V usage is TRBV19 and J usage is TRBJ1-1; a weak D match, TRBD1 (6 bases). V was pared by 0 bases and J by 5 bases, with 16 bases between. In germline, CDR1 is LNHDA, CDR2 SQIVND (reference sequence). This CDR3 has 16 residues. CDR3 bases: TGTGCCAGTAGTATAGACTGGGACATGCAGGGTACTGAAGCTTTCTTT. Encoded protein: CASSIDWDMQGTEAFF.

CDR3 DNA sequence: TGCGCCAGCAGCTTGGCCGGCGGGCAAGAGACCCAGTACTTC. It yields the protein CASSLAGGQETQYF. The rearrangement uses TRBV5-1 and TRBJ2-5; tentative D call: TRBD2 (5 bases). The CDR3 contains 14 residues. V gave up 0 bases and J gave up 2 bases, with 8 bases separating them. Germline CDR1 and CDR2: SGHRS and YFSETQ.

The chain carries TRBV5-5 and TRBJ1-1; tentative D call: TRBD1 (5 bases). Germline assignment: CDR1 SGHKS and CDR2 YYEKEE (reference sequence). Trimming shortened V by 0 bases and J by 11 bases, and 29 bases separated the two germline ends. This CDR3 has 18 amino acids. The CDR3 reads CASSLGVGLKKNERDAFF. The CDR3 DNA follows: TGTGCCAGCAGCTTGGGTGTGGGACTAAAGAAAAATGAACGTGATGCTTTCTTT.

The V call is TRBV4-3, the J call TRBJ2-7, with 7 bases aligning to TRBD1. V shed 3 bases and J 6 bases; nucleotides not matched to a gene: 8. This CDR3 contains 14 residues. Germline-derived CDR1 and CDR2 are LGHNA and YSLEER. CDR3 DNA: TGCGCCAGCAGCCAGCGGACAGGAAGGGGCGAGCAGTACTTC. It translates to CASSQRTGRGEQYF.

The V gene is TRBV10-1, the J gene TRBJ2-3, with D possibly matching TRBD2 (6 bases). The CDR3 runs to 13 residues. The germline CDR1 and CDR2 sequences are WNHNN and SYGVQD (reference sequence). V was trimmed by 4 bases and J by 10 bases, leaving 15 bases between them. CDR3 coding DNA: TGCGCCAGCAGTGGCCGACTAGTTAGTCCGCAGTATTTT. Amino acid sequence: CASSGRLVSPQYF.